These T cell receptor beta chains were read from a single sample in a study of T cells after yellow fever vaccination. TCRdb fed the 5' RACE reads into MiXCR, producing one record per CDR3 protein. The sample has 200,000 or so distinct CDR3 sequences; about 7% are singletons. The sample consisted of CD4+ T cells sorted from PBMCs, taken on the day of the yellow fever booster vaccination. These receptors all stem from a man in his thirties or forties who received the YFV17D yellow fever vaccine. The CDR3 runs from the conserved cysteine through the conserved F or W. The order of the fields is D gene, clone size, V gene, J gene, CDR3 DNA, CDR3 protein. A D gene is named only where the DNA matches it firmly. Some rows have no size entry. The others give once, few or many, or a class for an expanded clone.

d_call: -
clone_size: many
v_call: TRBV24-1
j_call: TRBJ2-5
cdr3_nt: TGTGCCACCAGTGATTCCCTCCGGGAGACCCAGTACTTC
cdr3_aa: CATSDSLRETQYF

d_call: -
clone_size: few
v_call: TRBV18
j_call: TRBJ2-5
cdr3_nt: TGTGCCAGCTCACCACGAATGGCAAAGCCCAGGGAGACCCAGTACTTC
cdr3_aa: CASSPRMAKPRETQYF

d_call: -
clone_size: -
v_call: TRBV6-5
j_call: TRBJ1-3
cdr3_nt: TGTGCCAGCAGTTACTCGAGGACGCAGCGGCGCTCTGGAAACACCATATATTTT
cdr3_aa: CASSYSRTQRRSGNTIYF

d_call: TRBD1
clone_size: many
v_call: TRBV2
j_call: TRBJ1-5
cdr3_nt: TGTGCCAGCAGTGAATTTGGGACAGCAAATCAGCCCCAGCATTTT
cdr3_aa: CASSEFGTANQPQHF

d_call: -
clone_size: many
v_call: TRBV5-1
j_call: TRBJ2-5
cdr3_nt: TGCGCCAGCAGCATCGGACAGATAAGTTTCGAGACCCAGTACTTC
cdr3_aa: CASSIGQISFETQYF

d_call: -
clone_size: many
v_call: TRBV7-2
j_call: TRBJ2-3
cdr3_nt: TGTGCCAGCAGTCGACAGAGCGGTAGCACAGATACGCAGTATTTT
cdr3_aa: CASSRQSGSTDTQYF

d_call: -
clone_size: -
v_call: TRBV27
j_call: TRBJ1-3
cdr3_nt: TGTGCCAGCAGAGGAGGGCCTGCCTCTGGAAACACCATATATTTT
cdr3_aa: CASRGGPASGNTIYF

d_call: -
clone_size: few
v_call: TRBV20-1
j_call: TRBJ2-3
cdr3_nt: TGCAGTGCTCTAGGGGCGGGCACAGATACGCAGTATTTT
cdr3_aa: CSALGAGTDTQYF

d_call: -
clone_size: many
v_call: TRBV5-1
j_call: TRBJ2-7
cdr3_nt: TGCGCCAGCAGCTTGGACCTACCGACTTTGGGCGAGCAGTACTTC
cdr3_aa: CASSLDLPTLGEQYF

d_call: TRBD2
clone_size: few
v_call: TRBV27
j_call: TRBJ2-7
cdr3_nt: TGTGCCAGCAGTTACAGCGGGACCGCCTACGAGCAGTACTTC
cdr3_aa: CASSYSGTAYEQYF

d_call: -
clone_size: few
v_call: TRBV6-5
j_call: TRBJ1-5
cdr3_nt: TGTGCCAGCAGTTACGGGGGCAGCTATAGCAATCAGCCCCAGCATTTT
cdr3_aa: CASSYGGSYSNQPQHF

d_call: -
clone_size: -
v_call: TRBV5-1
j_call: TRBJ2-2
cdr3_nt: TGCGCCAGCAGCTTGCGCCCGACAGGCAACACCGGGGAGCTGTTTTTT
cdr3_aa: CASSLRPTGNTGELFF

d_call: -
clone_size: few
v_call: TRBV5-1
j_call: TRBJ2-7
cdr3_nt: TGCGCCAGCAGCTATACAGCAAACTCCTACGAGCAGTACTTC
cdr3_aa: CASSYTANSYEQYF

d_call: TRBD1
clone_size: -
v_call: TRBV27
j_call: TRBJ2-1
cdr3_nt: TGTGCCAGCAGTCGAAAGGGGACAGGTTGGTTCTTC
cdr3_aa: CASSRKGTGWFF